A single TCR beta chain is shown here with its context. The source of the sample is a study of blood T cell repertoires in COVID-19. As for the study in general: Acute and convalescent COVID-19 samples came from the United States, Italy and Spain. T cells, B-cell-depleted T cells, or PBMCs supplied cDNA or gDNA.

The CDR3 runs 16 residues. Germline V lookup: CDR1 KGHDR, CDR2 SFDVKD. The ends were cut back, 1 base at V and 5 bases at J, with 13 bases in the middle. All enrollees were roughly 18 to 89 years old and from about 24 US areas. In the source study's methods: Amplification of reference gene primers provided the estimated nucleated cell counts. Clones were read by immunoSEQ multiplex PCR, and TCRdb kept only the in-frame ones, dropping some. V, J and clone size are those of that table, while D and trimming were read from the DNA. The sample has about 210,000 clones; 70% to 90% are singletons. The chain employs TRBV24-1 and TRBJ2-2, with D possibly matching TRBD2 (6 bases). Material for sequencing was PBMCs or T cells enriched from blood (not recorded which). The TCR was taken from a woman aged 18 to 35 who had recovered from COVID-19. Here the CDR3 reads CATSDFGTSRTGELFF. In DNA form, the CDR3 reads TGTGCCACCAGTGATTTCGGCACTAGCCGAACCGGGGAGCTGTTTTTT.